This paragraph reports one TCR beta chain. These data are taken from a study of T cells in Graves' hyperthyroidism and ophthalmopathy. At the level of the study: Upon initial diagnosis and before any treatment, peripheral blood was collected.

A Clinical Activity Score of at least 3, a NOSPECS grade of at least 4 and a duration under 3 months were recorded in the ophthalmopathy patients. Any patient presenting with uncontrolled infection, other autoimmune disease, pregnancy or lactation was left out. For the diagnoses, clinical symptoms, serum thyroxine and TRAb, thyroid ultrasound and orbital computed tomography were used. Germline CDR1 is SNHLY and CDR2 is FYNNEI. This CDR3 contains 16 residues. Trimming shortened V by 5 bases and J by 4 bases, and 17 bases separated the two germline ends. Researchers took RNA transcripts and amplified the TCR beta CDR3 regions from them. The study used the HTBI primer set for a first-round RT-PCR of the TCR CDR3. TCRdb ran MiXCR on the multiplex PCR reads and lists one entry per CDR3 protein. Counted here are about 520,000 distinct CDR3 sequences, roughly 24% occurring once; the ten biggest clones make up about 10%.

The receptor was isolated from a woman in her twenties or thirties with Graves' ophthalmopathy. Material: blood. The V gene is TRBV2, the J gene TRBJ2-2; a weak D match, TRBD1 (6 bases). The CDR3 DNA sequence: TGTGCCAGCAGTCCGGGACACGGATTTTTCACCGGGGAGCTGTTTTTT. It encodes CASSPGHGFFTGELFF.